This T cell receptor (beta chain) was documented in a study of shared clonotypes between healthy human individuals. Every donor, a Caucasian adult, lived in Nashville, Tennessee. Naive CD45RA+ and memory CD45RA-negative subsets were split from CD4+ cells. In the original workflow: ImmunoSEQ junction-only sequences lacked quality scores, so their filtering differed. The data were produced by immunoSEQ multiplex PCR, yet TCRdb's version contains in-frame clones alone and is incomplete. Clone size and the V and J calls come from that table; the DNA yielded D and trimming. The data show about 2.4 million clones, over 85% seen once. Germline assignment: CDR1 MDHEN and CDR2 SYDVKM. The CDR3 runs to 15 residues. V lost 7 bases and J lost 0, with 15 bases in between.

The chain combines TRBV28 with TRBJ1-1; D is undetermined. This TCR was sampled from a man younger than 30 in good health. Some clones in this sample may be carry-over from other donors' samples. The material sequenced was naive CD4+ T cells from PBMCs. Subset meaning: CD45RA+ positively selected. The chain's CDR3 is CASTLSRRMNTEAFF. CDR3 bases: TGTGCCAGCACCCTGTCACGAAGGATGAACACTGAAGCTTTCTTT.